Below are 20 T cell receptor beta chains sequenced from a single sample in a study of blood T cell repertoires in COVID-19 (dated by TCRdb to 2018 to 2020). Libraries were built with the immunoSEQ multiplex PCR assay. Entries here come from immuneACCESS through TCRdb and include only in-frame sequences with V and J called. Some clones fail to appear in such tables; in the studies checked, an unresolved V gene covers under half of the shortfall, and the cause of the remainder is unknown. The sample yields over 200,000 clones; 88% were counted once. The ten biggest clones cover over 4% of the sample. Sequencing was carried out using peripheral blood. All receptors derive from a man aged 55-75 years who had recovered from COVID-19.

The chain couples TRBV3-1 (or the pseudogene TRBV3-2) to TRBJ1-1; TRBD1 might be the D (5 bases). The germline V and J ends were trimmed by 2 bases and 5 bases, with 12 bases remaining between them. The CDR3 length is 14 residues. Germline CDR1 reads LGHDT; CDR2 reads YNNKEL (reference sequence). CDR3 residues: CASSQRGEGTEAFF. Written as DNA, the CDR3 is TGTGCCAGCAGCCAAAGAGGGGAGGGGACTGAAGCTTTCTTT.

CDR3 in DNA: TGTGCCAGCTCACCTATATCGGGGTCCCAAGAGACCCAGTACTTC. This sequence encodes CASSPISGSQETQYF. The V and J genes are TRBV18 and TRBJ2-5; a possible D gene is TRBD2 (5 bases). V dropped 3 bases and J dropped 1 base, with 12 bases sitting between them. The CDR3 totals 15 residues. Per germline, CDR1 KGHSH and CDR2 LQKENI.

The CDR3 bases are TGTGCCAGCAGTTTATTTCTAACGGGGCCCCAGCATTTT. It translates to CASSLFLTGPQHF. This chain links TRBV12-3 or TRBV12-4 with TRBJ1-5; D uncertain. V was cut by 2 bases and J by 9 bases, with 11 bases left in between. This CDR3 region has 13 residues.

This chain joins TRBV9 and TRBJ1-2; 10 bases are shared with TRBD1. The CDR3 contains 17 residues. Germline CDR1 is SGDLS and CDR2 is YYNGEE. V dropped 0 bases and J dropped 2; count of bases not matched to a gene: 7. The CDR3 loop is CASSVGQGAMRNYGYTF. The CDR3 DNA is TGTGCCAGCAGCGTAGGACAGGGGGCGATGAGAAACTATGGCTACACCTTC.

This rearrangement joins TRBV6-2 or TRBV6-3 to TRBJ2-7; D is possibly TRBD1 (6 bases). The CDR3 contains 16 residues. Per germline, CDR1 MNHEY and CDR2 SVGEGT. V lost 5 bases and J lost 5, with 22 bases in between. The CDR3 region is CASSLIPGHGPDEQYF. Here the CDR3 DNA reads TGTGCCAGCAGTCTCATTCCGGGACACGGGCCCGACGAGCAGTACTTC.

The gene calls are TRBV6-2 or TRBV6-3 and TRBJ1-4; TRBD1 matches 8 bases. V lost 6 bases and J lost 5; bases outside the gene matches: 8. Germline V gives CDR1 MNHEY, CDR2 SVGEGT. This CDR3 comprises 15 residues. The CDR3 DNA reads TGTGCCAGCAGCCACCCGGGACAGGCAAATGAAAAACTGTTTTTT. Protein: CASSHPGQANEKLFF.

This clone appeared once. V is TRBV10-3 and J is TRBJ2-7; 8 bases align to TRBD2. Germline V gene data show CDR1 as ENHRY and CDR2 as SYGVKD. The CDR3 length is 13 residues. J lost 5 bases, V lost 6 bases, and 6 bases had no gene match. The CDR3 nucleotides are TGTGCCATCAGATCATCGGGGGGGGACGAGCAGTACTTC. This sequence encodes CAIRSSGGDEQYF.

The sample holds one count of this clone. The gene calls are TRBV3-1 (or the pseudogene TRBV3-2) and TRBJ2-4, with D maybe TRBD2 (6 bases). The germline V gene has CDR1 LGHDT and CDR2 YNNKEL (reference sequence). Trimming removed 1 base from V and 0 bases from J, with 10 bases in between. CDR3 length: 16 amino acids. CDR3: CASSQGTTLAKNIQYF. CDR3 DNA sequence: TGTGCCAGCAGCCAAGGGACTACCTTAGCCAAAAACATTCAGTACTTC.

The chain links TRBV18 to TRBJ2-5; 12 bases line up with TRBD2. CDR1 and CDR2 (germline): KGHSH, LQKENI. The CDR3 has 17 amino acids. J lost 2 bases, V lost 3 bases, and 7 bases had no gene match. DNA of the CDR3: TGTGCCAGCTCACCCCCTACTAGCGGGGGGCCTCAAGAGACCCAGTACTTC. It yields the protein CASSPPTSGGPQETQYF.

This chain uses TRBV6-1 with TRBJ1-1; tentatively, D is TRBD1 (5 bases). The CDR3 contains 12 residues. V was shortened by 6 bases and J by 8 bases, with 13 bases between the two germline ends. Germline V lookup: CDR1 MNHNS, CDR2 SASEGT. In DNA form, the CDR3 reads TGTGCCAGCAGACCCGGGGGTGCGGAAGCTTTCTTT. It is translated as CASRPGGAEAFF.

V is TRBV3-1 (or the pseudogene TRBV3-2) and J is TRBJ2-4; D call uncertain. Germline CDR1 LGHDT, CDR2 YNNKEL (reference sequence). The CDR3 totals 15 residues. V was shortened by 0 bases and J by 0 bases, with 6 bases between the two germline ends. The CDR3 DNA reads TGTGCCAGCAGCCAAGATTCAAAAGCCAAAAACATTCAGTACTTC. The encoded protein is CASSQDSKAKNIQYF.

As to this clone: A read error may account for a junction end that differs from germline. The chain employs TRBV6-6 and TRBJ2-5, with 8 bases matching TRBD2. Per germline, CDR1 MNHNY and CDR2 SVGAGI (reference sequence). The CDR3 loop spans 12 amino acids. CDR3 sequence: CASSYQGLGRNF. The CDR3 DNA follows: TGTGCCAGCAGTTACCAGGGACTAGGGAGGAACTTC.

J is TRBJ1-6 and V is TRBV2; no clear D gene. The germline V and J ends were trimmed by 3 bases and 8 bases, with 8 bases remaining between them. From germline, CDR1 is SNHLY and CDR2 FYNNEI. The CDR3 consists of 13 residues. CDR3 DNA: TGTGCCAGCAGTGAGGGCCTCTATTCACCCCTCCACTTT. Protein product: CASSEGLYSPLHF. The full variable domain, rest sourced from reference TRBV2 and TRBJ1-6, is EPEVTQTPSHQVTQMGQEVILRCVPISNHLYFYWYRQILGQKVEFLVSFYNNEISEKSEIFDDQFSVERPDGSNFTLKIRSTKLEDSAMYFCASSEGLYSPLHFGNGTRLTVT.

The J gene is TRBJ1-2, the V gene TRBV6-5, with a tentative D call TRBD1 (6 bases). The V gene lost 2 bases and the J gene lost 0 bases, with 10 bases spanning the gap. The V gene's germline CDR1 is MNHEY and CDR2 SVGAGI. This CDR3 has 15 amino acids. The CDR3 loop reads CASSYNRASNYGYTF. For the CDR3, the DNA is TGTGCCAGCAGTTACAACAGGGCCTCTAACTATGGCTACACCTTC.

The J gene is TRBJ2-7, the V gene TRBV6-5; 12 nucleotides agree with TRBD2. Trimming cost V 6 bases and J 2 bases; bases outside gene matches: 5. Germline V CDR1 and CDR2: MNHEY, SVGAGI. This CDR3 has 15 residues. In DNA form, the CDR3 reads TGTGCCAGCAGACGGACTAGCGGGGCTCCCTACGAGCAGTACTTC. It specifies CASRRTSGAPYEQYF.

The chain joins TRBV18 to TRBJ2-2; the match to TRBD2 covers 9 bases. V lost 3 bases and J lost 4; bases outside the gene matches: 9. Germline V gives CDR1 KGHSH, CDR2 LQKENI. This CDR3 spans 17 amino acids. The CDR3 reads CASSPSGSGRSTGELFF. CDR3 nucleotide sequence: TGTGCCAGCTCACCTTCCGGTAGCGGGAGAAGCACCGGGGAGCTGTTTTTT.

The V and J genes are TRBV12-3 or TRBV12-4 and TRBJ2-1, with 7 bases identical to TRBD1. J gave up 7 bases and V 7 bases, and 7 bases lay outside the gene matches. This CDR3 contains 13 residues. This CDR3 reads CASTRGTDNEQFF. The CDR3 nucleotides read TGTGCCAGCACCAGAGGGACAGATAATGAGCAGTTCTTC.

V gene TRBV5-4 combines with J gene TRBJ2-1; the match to TRBD2 covers 11 bases. CDR1 SGHNT and CDR2 YYREEE come from the germline V gene (reference sequence). CDR3 length equals 17 residues. V gave up 0 bases and J gave up 9 bases; unmatched junction bases: 11. The CDR3 here is CASSLALAGGPVGEQFF. CDR3 in DNA: TGTGCCAGCAGCTTGGCATTAGCGGGGGGGCCCGTTGGTGAGCAGTTCTTC.

In this sample, this clone turned up once. The V gene is TRBV9, the J gene TRBJ1-2; 12 bases fit TRBD1. There are 19 residues in the CDR3. Trimming cost V 4 bases and J 4 bases; bases outside gene matches: 17. Per the germline V gene, CDR1 is SGDLS and CDR2 is YYNGEE. CDR3 bases: TGTGCCAGCAGCACCACCGGGACAGGGGGCCGACATAATCTCTATGGCTACACCTTC. Amino acids: CASSTTGTGGRHNLYGYTF.

V and J are TRBV7-8 and TRBJ1-1; TRBD1 aligns across 8 bases. CDR1 is SGHVS, CDR2 FQNEAQ, per germline. The J segment lost 0 bases and the V segment lost 1 base, leaving 10 bases of the junction unmatched. The CDR3 contains 18 residues. CDR3 sequence reads: CASSLGRTGSIMNTEAFF. CDR3 DNA: TGTGCCAGCAGCTTAGGCCGGACAGGGTCAATCATGAACACTGAAGCTTTCTTT.